A selection of T cell receptor beta chains follows, all from one sample in a study of CD8+ T cells in alopecia areata. TCRdb's table, derived via immunoSEQ multiplex PCR, lists solely in-frame clones and lacks some. The sample holds 120,000 or so clones; 50% to 75% are singletons and the top ten take roughly 30%. Sequencing used CD8+ T cells sorted from blood, obtained at week 4, from a patient treated with tofacitinib. Receptors were obtained from a human donor with alopecia areata. Each CDR3 is given with its conserved first and last residue. Fields, in order: V gene, clone size, D gene, J gene, CDR3 protein, CDR3 DNA. A D gene is named only where the DNA matches it firmly. The size entry is marked missing in some rows and otherwise reads once, few, many or a size class.

TRBV29-1	-	-	TRBJ2-1	CSSGVSAYNEQFF	TGCAGCTCAGGGGTGTCCGCCTACAATGAGCAGTTCTTC
TRBV29-1	few	-	TRBJ1-2	CSAAGGEYGYTF	TGCAGCGCTGCCGGGGGCGAGTATGGCTACACCTTC
TRBV27	-	TRBD1	TRBJ2-7	CASSSGQIFYEQYF	TGTGCCAGCAGTTCGGGACAGATTTTCTACGAGCAGTACTTC
TRBV5-1	-	-	TRBJ2-5	CASSLEWGGDQETQYF	TGCGCCAGCAGCTTGGAATGGGGCGGGGACCAAGAGACCCAGTACTTC
TRBV6-4	-	-	TRBJ2-3	CASSESRTDTQYF	TGTGCCAGCAGTGAGAGCCGCACAGATACGCAGTATTTT
TRBV30	few	-	TRBJ2-7	CAWSWRSSYEQYF	TGTGCCTGGAGTTGGCGAAGCTCCTACGAGCAGTACTTC
TRBV6-5	-	TRBD1	TRBJ2-5	CASSPWDSKETQYF	TGTGCCAGCAGTCCATGGGACAGTAAAGAGACCCAGTACTTC
TRBV6-5	-	-	TRBJ2-7	CASSYEQLPREQYF	TGTGCCAGCAGTTACGAGCAGTTGCCGCGCGAGCAGTACTTC
TRBV15	-	-	TRBJ2-5	CATSSGTSEETQYF	TGTGCCACCAGTTCCGGGACATCAGAAGAGACCCAGTACTTC
TRBV27	few	TRBD2	TRBJ2-5	CASSVIAGMETQYF	TGTGCCAGCAGCGTCATAGCGGGGATGGAGACCCAGTACTTC
TRBV7-2	-	TRBD1	TRBJ1-2	CASSLGGTGFYGYTF	TGTGCCAGCAGCTTAGGAGGGACAGGGTTCTATGGCTACACCTTC
TRBV27	-	-	TRBJ1-1	CASSFPGGSEAFF	TGTGCCAGCAGTTTCCCCGGGGGTAGCGAAGCTTTCTTT
TRBV29-1	few	-	TRBJ2-5	CSVEVGETQYF	TGCAGCGTTGAAGTCGGGGAGACCCAGTACTTC
TRBV29-1	-	-	TRBJ2-7	CSVDFNEQYF	TGCAGCGTTGACTTTAACGAGCAGTACTTC
TRBV29-1	few	TRBD2	TRBJ2-5	CSVDLAGGAGETQYF	TGCAGCGTTGACCTAGCGGGGGGGGCTGGAGAGACCCAGTACTTC
TRBV5-1	-	TRBD1	TRBJ1-6	CASSLVSQGESPLHF	TGCGCCAGCAGCTTGGTATCACAGGGGGAATCACCCCTCCACTTT
TRBV10-3	-	-	TRBJ1-5	CAISDRQGAGQPQHF	TGTGCCATCAGTGATCGGCAGGGTGCGGGTCAGCCCCAGCATTTT
TRBV15	-	-	TRBJ2-5	CATSRGAGPETQYF	TGTGCCACCAGCAGGGGGGCGGGCCCTGAGACCCAGTACTTC
TRBV14	-	-	TRBJ1-2	CASSQDIGDGYTF	TGTGCCAGCAGCCAAGATATAGGGGATGGCTACACCTTC
TRBV11-2	-	TRBD1	TRBJ1-1	CASSLFRGRFAEAFF	TGTGCCAGCAGCCTGTTCAGGGGGCGTTTCGCTGAAGCTTTCTTT
TRBV5-6	few	TRBD1	TRBJ2-1	CASSSGGHEQFF	TGTGCCAGCAGCTCAGGGGGTCATGAGCAGTTCTTC
TRBV5-1	-	-	TRBJ2-7	CASSLEDVSYYEQYF	TGCGCCAGCAGCTTGGAGGACGTCTCCTACTACGAGCAGTACTTC
TRBV25-1	-	-	TRBJ1-6	CASRDLRENNSPLHF	TGTGCCAGCAGGGACTTAAGGGAAAATAATTCACCCCTCCACTTT
TRBV29-1	-	TRBD1	TRBJ1-2	CSDRGTYGYTF	TGCAGCGACAGGGGTACCTATGGCTACACCTTC
TRBV30	-	-	TRBJ1-1	CAWSRPGGAFF	TGTGCCTGGAGTCGCCCTGGAGGGGCTTTCTTT
TRBV29-1	-	-	TRBJ1-1	CSVEADRTEAFF	TGCAGCGTTGAAGCAGACAGAACTGAAGCTTTCTTT
TRBV2	-	-	TRBJ1-2	CASRDKDRYYGYTF	TGTGCCAGCAGGGACAAGGACAGATACTATGGCTACACCTTC
TRBV30	-	-	TRBJ1-4	CAWSEKVQSNEKLFF	TGTGCCTGGAGTGAGAAAGTTCAGAGTAATGAAAAACTGTTTTTT
TRBV29-1	-	TRBD1	TRBJ2-7	CSVRTGYSYEQYF	TGCAGCGTTCGGACAGGCTACTCCTACGAGCAGTACTTC
TRBV5-1	few	-	TRBJ1-1	CASSLASAGWTEAFF	TGCGCCAGCAGCTTGGCGTCGGCAGGGTGGACTGAAGCTTTCTTT
TRBV30	few	-	TRBJ2-3	CAWSVQVRPDTDTQYF	TGTGCCTGGAGTGTACAGGTACGGCCTGACACAGATACGCAGTATTTT
TRBV29-1	once	-	TRBJ1-2	CSVAGLYGYTF	TGCAGCGTTGCTGGACTCTATGGCTACACCTTC
TRBV10-3	-	TRBD1	TRBJ1-1	CAISDPSTGGDEAFF	TGTGCCATCAGTGACCCTTCTACAGGGGGAGATGAAGCTTTCTTT
TRBV7-6	few	-	TRBJ1-2	CASSLAQGYGYTF	TGTGCCAGCAGCTTAGCGCAAGGCTATGGCTACACCTTC
TRBV29-1	few	-	TRBJ2-7	CSVEETANEQYF	TGCAGCGTTGAGGAGACTGCGAACGAGCAGTACTTC
TRBV13	once	TRBD2	TRBJ2-3	CASSSAGGLTDTQYF	TGTGCCAGCAGCTCCGCGGGGGGACTCACAGATACGCAGTATTTT
TRBV7-2	few	TRBD2	TRBJ2-3	CASSPGGGTDTQYF	TGTGCCAGCAGTCCGGGAGGCGGAACAGATACGCAGTATTTT
TRBV5-6	-	TRBD1	TRBJ1-2	CASSTGQGLKYGYTF	TGTGCCAGCAGCACTGGACAGGGATTGAAATATGGCTACACCTTC
TRBV21-1	-	-	TRBJ2-7	CASTGATYEQYF	TGTGCCAGCACAGGGGCGACCTACGAGCAGTACTTC
TRBV5-4	-	-	TRBJ2-7	CASSLGSSGKYF	TGTGCCAGCAGCTTGGGCAGCTCAGGGAAGTACTTC
TRBV30	-	-	TRBJ1-1	CAWRYQGHSGEAFF	TGTGCCTGGAGATACCAAGGTCACTCAGGGGAAGCTTTCTTT
TRBV29-1	few	TRBD1	TRBJ1-2	CSAQDRVSSYGYTF	TGCAGCGCCCAGGACAGGGTGTCCTCGTATGGCTACACCTTC
TRBV29-1	-	-	TRBJ2-7	CSVIESGGSYEQYF	TGCAGCGTTATTGAGTCAGGAGGCTCCTACGAGCAGTACTTC
TRBV7-2	-	-	TRBJ1-1	CASSHPYGNTEAFF	TGTGCCAGCAGCCACCCCTACGGGAACACTGAAGCTTTCTTT
TRBV4-3	-	-	TRBJ2-7	CASSQDLGLYEQYF	TGCGCCAGCAGCCAAGATCTGGGCCTCTACGAGCAGTACTTC
TRBV5-5	-	-	TRBJ1-1	CASSLGGLTEAFF	TGTGCCAGCAGCTTGGGGGGCCTCACTGAAGCTTTCTTT
TRBV25-1	-	-	TRBJ2-7	CASSSQSYEQYF	TGTGCCAGCAGTTCCCAGTCCTACGAGCAGTACTTC
TRBV6-6	-	-	TRBJ2-1	CASSYARLGAVEQFF	TGTGCCAGCAGTTACGCCAGACTAGGGGCTGTTGAGCAGTTCTTC
TRBV28	once	-	TRBJ2-7	CASSLSRPYEQYF	TGTGCCAGCAGTTTAAGTAGGCCCTACGAGCAGTACTTC